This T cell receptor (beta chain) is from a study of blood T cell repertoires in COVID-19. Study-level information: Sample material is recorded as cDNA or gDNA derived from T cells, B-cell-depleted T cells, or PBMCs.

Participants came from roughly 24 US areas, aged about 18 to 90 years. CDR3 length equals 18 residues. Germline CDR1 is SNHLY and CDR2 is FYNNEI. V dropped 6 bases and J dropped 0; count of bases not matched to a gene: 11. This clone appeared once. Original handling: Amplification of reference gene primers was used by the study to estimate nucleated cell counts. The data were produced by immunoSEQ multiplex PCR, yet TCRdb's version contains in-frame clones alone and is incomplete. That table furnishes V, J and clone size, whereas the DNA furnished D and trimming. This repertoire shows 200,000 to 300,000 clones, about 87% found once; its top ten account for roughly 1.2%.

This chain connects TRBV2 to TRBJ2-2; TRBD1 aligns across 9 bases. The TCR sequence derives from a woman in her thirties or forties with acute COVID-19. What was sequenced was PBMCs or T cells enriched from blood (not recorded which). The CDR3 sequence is CASSLIGGTGTNTGELFF. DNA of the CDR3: TGTGCCAGCAGCCTCATAGGGGGGACAGGGACGAACACCGGGGAGCTGTTTTTT. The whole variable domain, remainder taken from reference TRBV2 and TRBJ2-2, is EPEVTQTPSHQVTQMGQEVILRCVPISNHLYFYWYRQILGQKVEFLVSFYNNEISEKSEIFDDQFSVERPDGSNFTLKIRSTKLEDSAMYFCASSLIGGTGTNTGELFFGEGSRLTVL.